This TCR beta chain originates from a study of beta chain features in type 1 diabetes. Study observations and caveats: Type 1 diabetes patients had moderately but significantly shorter TCRB CDR3s in all four CD4+ subsets.

In regard to this clone: Its cognate antigen is unknown. Other DNA sequences in the sample encode the same CDR3.

Expressed TCRB transcripts were sequenced after all isolated RNA was converted to cDNA. Naive, central memory and regulatory T cell samples yielded about 4 million reads on average. Here immunoSEQ multiplex PCR was the method, and the copy in TCRdb shows in-frame clones only, minus some. The sample shows about 650,000 clones, around 12% of them seen only once. The TCR sequence derives from a man under 40 with type 1 diabetes. Sequencing input: naive CD4+ T cells from blood.

CDR3 sequence (DNA): TGTGCCAGCAGTGGAAGGAGGGATACGCAGTATTTT. Translating gives CASSGRRDTQYF. The gene calls are TRBV28 and TRBJ2-3; possibly TRBD2 for D (5 bases). Per the germline V gene, CDR1 is MDHEN and CDR2 is SYDVKM. The CDR3 extends over 12 amino acids. Trimming removed 5 bases from V and 6 bases from J, with 9 bases in between.